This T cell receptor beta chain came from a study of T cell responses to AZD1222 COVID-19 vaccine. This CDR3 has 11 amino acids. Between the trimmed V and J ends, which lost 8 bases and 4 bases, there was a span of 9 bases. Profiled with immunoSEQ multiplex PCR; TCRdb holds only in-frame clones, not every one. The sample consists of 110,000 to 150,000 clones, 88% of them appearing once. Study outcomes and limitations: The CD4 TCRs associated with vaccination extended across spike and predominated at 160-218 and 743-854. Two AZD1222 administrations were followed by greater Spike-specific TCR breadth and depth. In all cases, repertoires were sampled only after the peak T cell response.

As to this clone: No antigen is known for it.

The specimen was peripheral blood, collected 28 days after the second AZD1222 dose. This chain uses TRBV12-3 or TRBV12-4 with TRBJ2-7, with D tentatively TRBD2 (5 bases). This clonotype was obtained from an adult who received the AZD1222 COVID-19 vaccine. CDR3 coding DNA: TGTGCCAGCCGCGAGGGTTACGAGCAGTACTTC. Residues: CASREGYEQYF.